The 32 T cell receptor beta chains in this list originate from one sample, sequenced in a study of T cells after posttransplantation cyclophosphamide. The repertoire was sequenced with immunoSEQ multiplex PCR; TCRdb's copy has only in-frame clones and lacks some. The table records 30,000 to 40,000 clones, around nine tenths of them present only once. The sequencing input was PBMCs. These receptors were obtained from a middle-aged woman with a blood cancer, CMV-positive, and with a related stem cell donor.

The chain has TRBV2 and TRBJ2-7; no definite D call. The V end was cut by 6 bases, the J end by 5 bases, with 11 bases between. CDR3 length equals 12 residues. Germline V gene lookup returns CDR1 SNHLY and CDR2 FYNNEI. Here the CDR3 reads CASRSGVDEQYF. CDR3 sequence (DNA): TGTGCCAGCAGATCGGGTGTAGACGAGCAGTACTTC.

J is TRBJ2-5 and V is TRBV4-3, with 13 nucleotides matching TRBD2. Germline V gene lookup returns CDR1 LGHNA and CDR2 YSLEER. V was clipped by 0 bases and J by 1 base; unmatched bases: 8. There are 19 residues in the CDR3. In DNA, the CDR3 is TGCGCCAGCAGCCAAGATCTTGCGACTAGCGGGGGGATCCAAGAGACCCAGTACTTC. Its translation is CASSQDLATSGGIQETQYF.

The chain combines TRBV5-1 with TRBJ1-1; 7 bases map to TRBD1. The V gene end was trimmed by 7 bases and the J gene end by 6 bases; junction bases not matched to a gene: 6. Germline assignment: CDR1 SGHRS and CDR2 YFSETQ. CDR3 length equals 12 residues. The CDR3 DNA sequence: TGCGCCAGCGGTTACGGACAGGCTGAAGCTTTCTTT. Residues: CASGYGQAEAFF.

The chain uses TRBV6-6 and TRBJ1-5, with D possibly matching TRBD1 (6 bases). V lost 8 bases, J lost 1 base, and 18 bases lay in between. CDR1 and CDR2 from the germline V gene are MNHNY and SVGAGI (reference sequence). The CDR3 contains 16 residues. The CDR3 protein is CASSPTQGMSNQPQHF. The CDR3 DNA follows: TGTGCCAGCTCCCCTACCCAGGGGATGAGCAATCAGCCCCAGCATTTT.

The CDR3 loop is CASSLSRDSPNTGELFF. The CDR3 DNA follows: TGTGCCAGCAGCCTTAGCCGGGACTCGCCGAACACCGGGGAGCTGTTTTTT. This rearrangement joins TRBV7-8 to TRBJ2-2, with D maybe TRBD2 (6 bases). CDR1 is SGHVS, CDR2 FQNEAQ, per germline. This CDR3 has 17 amino acids. V was cut by 5 bases and J by 0 bases, with 16 bases left in between.

This sequence joins TRBV6-5 and TRBJ1-5, with 8 bases matching TRBD1. Germline trimming cut 6 bases from V and 4 bases from J; bases unmatched to any gene: 2. CDR1 is MNHEY and CDR2 is SVGAGI in the germline V gene. CDR3 size: 13 residues. In DNA form, the CDR3 reads TGTGCCAGCAGGAGGACAGGGAATCAGCCCCAGCATTTT. It translates to CASRRTGNQPQHF.

V gene TRBV6-1 combines with J gene TRBJ2-7; 9 bases agree with TRBD2. V lost 7 bases and J lost 1; bases outside the gene matches: 5. Germline values: CDR1 MNHNS, CDR2 SASEGT. The CDR3 is 14 amino acids. DNA for the CDR3: TGTGCCAGCATTAACAGCGGGGGGTCCTACGAGCAGTACTTC. Translated, it gives CASINSGGSYEQYF.

The chain joins TRBV6-1 to TRBJ1-5; the D gene is possibly TRBD1 (6 bases). CDR1 is MNHNS and CDR2 is SASEGT in the germline V gene. Trimming removed 2 bases at V and 9 bases at J, with 11 bases between. The CDR3 is 13 amino acids. The DNA of the CDR3 is TGTGCCAGCAGTGAAACAGGGACCGGGCCCCAGCATTTT. Its translation: CASSETGTGPQHF.

V and J are TRBV6-4 and TRBJ2-7; 8 bases line up with TRBD1. This CDR3 has 16 residues. Germline values: CDR1 MRHNA, CDR2 SNTAGT. After removal of 2 bases from V and 5 bases from J, the junction contained 11 bases not matched to a gene. DNA of the CDR3: TGTGCCAGCAGTGACCCCGCGGACAGGGTCTATAACGAGCAGTACTTC. This gives the protein CASSDPADRVYNEQYF.

The chain employs TRBV6-4 and TRBJ1-1; D possibly corresponds to TRBD1 (6 bases). The germline V gene encodes CDR1 MRHNA and CDR2 SNTAGT. This CDR3 is 13 amino acids long. V lost 6 bases and J lost 4, with 12 bases in between. The CDR3 DNA sequence: TGTGCCAGCAGCGGACAGTGGGGCACTGAAGCTTTCTTT. Amino acid sequence: CASSGQWGTEAFF.

In DNA form, the CDR3 reads TGTGCCAGCAGCTTCGGGACAGGGGGTTCGCCCCAGCATTTT. As protein: CASSFGTGGSPQHF. V is TRBV5-4 and J is TRBJ1-5; 11 bases line up with TRBD1. The CDR3 is 14 amino acids. The ends lost 2 bases at V and 9 bases at J; junction bases unmatched: 4. CDR1 SGHNT and CDR2 YYREEE come from the germline V gene (reference sequence).

J is TRBJ2-1 and V is TRBV29-1, with 9 positions matching TRBD1. Germline CDR1 is SQVTM and CDR2 is ANQGSEA. The CDR3 runs to 16 residues. Trimming took 0 bases from V and 2 from J; bases not matched to a gene: 5. CDR3 sequence: CSVEDHTGGAYNEQFF. CDR3 DNA: TGCAGCGTTGAAGATCACACAGGGGGCGCCTACAATGAGCAGTTCTTC.

A single count supports this clone. The chain couples TRBV18 to TRBJ1-1, with no clear D. The length of the CDR3 is 15 residues. Germline CDR1 is KGHSH and CDR2 is LQKENI. The V and J ends lost 3 bases and 2 bases respectively, with 13 bases between them. The CDR3 DNA reads TGTGCCAGCTCACCCGATGTCAGCGGAAACACTGAAGCTTTCTTT. Translation: CASSPDVSGNTEAFF.

The chain uses TRBV29-1 and TRBJ1-2; D is perhaps TRBD1 (6 bases). Germline values: CDR1 SQVTM, CDR2 ANQGSEA. V was trimmed by 3 bases and J by 7 bases, leaving 12 bases between them. CDR3 size: 12 residues. CDR3 loop: CSVEDGGGGYTF. The CDR3 DNA sequence: TGCAGCGTTGAGGATGGGGGCGGTGGCTACACCTTC. The full variable domain, rest sourced from reference TRBV29-1 and TRBJ1-2, is SAVISQKPSRDICQRGTSLTIQCQVDSQVTMMFWYRQQPGQSLTLIATANQGSEATYESGFVIDKFPISRPNLTFSTLTVSNMSPEDSSIYLCSVEDGGGGYTFGSGTRLTVV.

In its sample, this clone was seen a few times. This chain uses TRBV6-6 with TRBJ1-4; 9 bases are shared with TRBD1. Germline assignment: CDR1 MNHNY and CDR2 SVGAGI (reference sequence). V shed 2 bases and J 6 bases; nucleotides not matched to a gene: 4. CDR3 size: 15 residues. Here the CDR3 DNA reads TGTGCCAGCAGTTACCCGACAGGGGGATATGAAAAACTGTTTTTT. This translates into CASSYPTGGYEKLFF.

V and J are TRBV23-1 and TRBJ1-2, with TRBD1 matching over 9 bases. TRBV23-1 falls under the ORF class, with uncertain function. The trim removed 8 bases at V and 8 bases at J, leaving 9 bases unmatched. This CDR3 has 13 amino acids. The CDR3 spells CASVNRGHVGYTF. CDR3 nucleotides: TGCGCCAGCGTTAACAGGGGGCATGTCGGCTACACCTTC.

This chain's CDR3 is CASSVVMGGEQYF. CDR3 DNA sequence: TGTGCCAGCAGCGTAGTTATGGGGGGCGAGCAGTACTTC. J is TRBJ2-7 and V is TRBV9, with a weak D call TRBD2 (6 bases). The ends were cut back, 0 bases at V and 6 bases at J, with 10 bases in the middle. CDR1 is SGDLS and CDR2 is YYNGEE in the germline V gene. The CDR3 is 13 residues long.

This chain joins TRBV5-1 and TRBJ1-1, with 10 nucleotides matching TRBD1. Trimming took 3 bases from V and 0 from J; bases not matched to a gene: 2. CDR3 size: 15 residues. The germline V gene has CDR1 SGHRS and CDR2 YFSETQ. The CDR3 DNA reads as TGCGCCAGCAGCTATGGGACAGGGGTGAACACTGAAGCTTTCTTT. This translates into CASSYGTGVNTEAFF.

This chain connects TRBV4-1 to TRBJ2-1, with 8 positions matching TRBD1. The CDR3 consists of 16 residues. Per the germline V gene, CDR1 is MGHRA and CDR2 is YSYEKL. Unmatched junction bases numbered 8, after V lost 5 bases and J lost 2 bases. This chain's CDR3 is CASSSRTGQAYNEQFF. The CDR3 DNA sequence: TGCGCCAGCAGCTCCCGGACAGGGCAAGCCTACAATGAGCAGTTCTTC.

The V call is TRBV2, the J call TRBJ1-6, with D uncertain. The V and J ends lost 8 bases and 9 bases respectively, with 11 bases between them. Germline CDR1 reads SNHLY; CDR2 reads FYNNEI. The CDR3 has 12 amino acids. DNA for the CDR3: TGTGCCAGCGCGGGGTGGGGTTCACCCCTCCACTTT. Translating gives CASAGWGSPLHF.

This clone was counted once. This chain uses TRBV5-1 with TRBJ1-4; a weak D match, TRBD1 (6 bases). The V end was cut by 3 bases, the J end by 8 bases, with 14 bases between. The germline gives CDR1 SGHRS, CDR2 YFSETQ. CDR3 length: 14 residues. In DNA, the CDR3 is TGCGCCAGCAGCTCGGCACAGGGTCGCGAAAAACTGTTTTTT. Its translation is CASSSAQGREKLFF.

V gene TRBV6-1 combines with J gene TRBJ2-7; D possibly corresponds to TRBD2 (7 bases). The V gene's germline CDR1 is MNHNS and CDR2 SASEGT. Trimming cost V 4 bases and J 4 bases, with 23 bases left between them. The CDR3 runs 17 residues. CDR3 sequence (DNA): TGTGCCAGCAGTGGCCAACGGGGGGCACGCAAGATATACGAGCAGTACTTC. As protein: CASSGQRGARKIYEQYF.

V gene TRBV6-1 combines with J gene TRBJ1-5; D is possibly TRBD1 (6 bases). Trimming cost V 7 bases and J 7 bases, with 17 bases left between them. The CDR3 is 14 amino acids. Germline V gene lookup returns CDR1 MNHNS and CDR2 SASEGT. As DNA, the CDR3 is TGTGCCAGCAAACCCGCCGGGGGGCTGCAGCCCCAGCATTTT. This translates into CASKPAGGLQPQHF.

The rearrangement joins TRBV9 to TRBJ2-2; 7 nucleotides agree with TRBD1. The CDR3 has 14 amino acids. CDR1 is SGDLS and CDR2 is YYNGEE in the germline V gene. The junction had 5 bases not matched to a gene; V was cut back by 5 bases and J by 4 bases. Here the CDR3 reads CASSQQGTTGELFF. DNA for the CDR3: TGTGCCAGCAGTCAACAGGGGACCACCGGGGAGCTGTTTTTT.

The chain combines TRBV7-9 with TRBJ2-2; 7 bases are a match to TRBD1. The germline CDR1 and CDR2 sequences are SEHNR and FQNEAQ (reference sequence). CDR3 length: 16 residues. The V gene end was trimmed by 6 bases and the J gene end by 4 bases; junction bases not matched to a gene: 11. The DNA of the CDR3 is TGTGCCAGCAGGAGAAACAGGGGTTCTAGCACCGGGGAGCTGTTTTTT. Its protein is CASRRNRGSSTGELFF.

V is TRBV19 and J is TRBJ1-5, with TRBD1 matching 7 bases. Trimming at V came to 4 bases and at J to 3 bases, leaving 6 bases not matched to a gene. The CDR3 sequence is 15 residues long. CDR1 and CDR2 (germline): LNHDA, SQIVND (reference sequence). CDR3 nucleotide sequence: TGTGCCAGTAGTACGTTGGGACAGAACAATCAGCCCCAGCATTTT. Its protein product is CASSTLGQNNQPQHF.

This chain uses TRBV5-6 with TRBJ2-7, with a weak D call TRBD2 (5 bases). The CDR3 extends over 16 amino acids. Trimming pared 0 bases from V and 4 bases from J, leaving 17 bases between. Per the germline V gene, CDR1 is SGHDT and CDR2 is YYEEEE. The CDR3 spells CASSLGFLGEGYEQYF. For the CDR3, the DNA is TGTGCCAGCAGCTTGGGGTTTTTGGGAGAAGGGTACGAGCAGTACTTC.

This chain uses TRBV5-1 with TRBJ2-7; 11 positions match TRBD1. V trimming: 9 bases; J trimming: 2 bases; junction bases outside the gene matches: 7. Looked up from germline, CDR1 is SGHRS and CDR2 is YFSETQ. The CDR3 consists of 14 residues. DNA of the CDR3: TGCGCCATCCCGGGACAGGGGGTCCCCTACGAGCAGTACTTC. Encoded protein: CAIPGQGVPYEQYF.

This clone was counted once. The V and J genes are TRBV9 and TRBJ2-1, with TRBD2 matching 7 bases. The CDR3 totals 16 residues. From germline, CDR1 is SGDLS and CDR2 YYNGEE. The ends lost 0 bases at V and 5 bases at J; junction bases unmatched: 8. As DNA, the CDR3 is TGTGCCAGCAGCGTAGCTAATAGCGGGCCGCACAATGAGCAGTTCTTC. It encodes CASSVANSGPHNEQFF.

The sample holds one count of this clone. The chain carries TRBV6-5 and TRBJ1-6; 7 bases align to TRBD1. CDR3 length: 15 amino acids. V was clipped by 0 bases and J by 7 bases; unmatched bases: 3. Germline CDR1 and CDR2: MNHEY and SVGAGI. CDR3 nucleotide sequence: TGTGCCAGCAGTTACTCAGGGGGCTCCAATTCACCCCTCCACTTT. It specifies CASSYSGGSNSPLHF.

The chain has TRBV7-9 and TRBJ2-7, with D possibly TRBD1 on 5 matching bases. Trimming removed 5 bases from V and 0 bases from J, with 14 bases in between. This CDR3 region has 15 residues. The V gene's germline CDR1 is SEHNR and CDR2 FQNEAQ (reference sequence). Written as DNA, the CDR3 is TGTGCCAGCAGCCCTTACGCGGACAACTCCTACGAGCAGTACTTC. Amino acids: CASSPYADNSYEQYF.

This chain's CDR3 is CATLGPGTGVSEAFF. The DNA of the CDR3 is TGTGCCACCTTGGGGCCTGGAACAGGGGTTTCTGAAGCTTTCTTT. The chain links TRBV15 to TRBJ1-1, with 7 bases aligning to TRBD1. Trimming at V came to 8 bases and at J to 6 bases, leaving 15 bases not matched to a gene. CDR3 length: 15 residues. Germline CDR1 is LNHNV and CDR2 is YYDKDF (reference sequence).